This is a list of T cell receptor beta chains from one sample in a study of cytomegalovirus exposure and HLA in healthy donors. Assay used: immunoSEQ multiplex PCR; TCRdb lists only in-frame clones, some missing. This repertoire shows around 150,000 clones, about 82% found once; its top ten account for approximately 4.3%. The material sequenced was PBMCs. The receptors come from a man between 25 and 39 years old in good health. Each CDR3 is given with its conserved first and last residue. The D gene is left open where the match is weak. Size tells how often a clone was seen (once, few, many) or the class of an expanded clone, and some rows leave it out.

d_gene	abundance	v_gene	j_gene	CDR3aa	CDR3nt
-	once	TRBV28	TRBJ2-7	CASSSPGVSYEQYF	TGTGCCAGCAGTTCCCCGGGGGTTTCCTACGAGCAGTACTTC
-	-	TRBV9	TRBJ2-3	CASSPSPDTQYF	TGTGCCAGCAGCCCGTCCCCGGATACGCAGTATTTT
-	-	TRBV7-9	TRBJ1-3	CSSSLEEGRTGNTIYF	TGTTCCAGCAGCTTAGAGGAGGGCCGAACTGGAAACACCATATATTTT
TRBD2	-	TRBV6-5	TRBJ2-1	CASSYLAGTRVSQFF	TGTGCCAGCAGTTACTTGGCCGGGACTAGGGTTTCACAGTTCTTC
TRBD1	-	TRBV7-2	TRBJ2-1	CASSPGTGLYNEQFF	TGTGCCAGCAGCCCCGGGACAGGCCTTTACAATGAGCAGTTCTTC
TRBD2	-	TRBV27	TRBJ2-3	CASSPGGAGDYTQYF	TGTGCCAGCAGTCCCGGGGGGGCAGGGGATTATACGCAGTATTTT
-	-	TRBV19	TRBJ1-4	CASSIEGALSAKLFF	TGTGCCAGTAGTATAGAAGGGGCGCTTAGTGCAAAACTGTTTTTT
-	-	TRBV5-5	TRBJ2-7	CASSHRGGVYEQYF	TGTGCCAGCAGCCACCGGGGAGGAGTTTACGAGCAGTACTTC
TRBD2	few	TRBV29-1	TRBJ2-5	CSVESGGETQYF	TGCAGCGTTGAATCGGGGGGGGAGACCCAGTACTTC
TRBD1	-	TRBV30	TRBJ2-3	CAWSSTGQATQYF	TGTGCCTGGAGTTCAACAGGACAGGCTACGCAGTATTTT
TRBD2	-	TRBV6-5	TRBJ2-1	CASSPTSGMSYEQFF	TGTGCCAGCAGTCCTACTAGCGGGATGTCGTATGAGCAGTTCTTC
TRBD1	-	TRBV19	TRBJ2-7	CASSAGTGGRYEQYF	TGTGCCAGTAGTGCCGGGACAGGGGGCAGGTACGAGCAGTACTTC
-	-	TRBV10-2	TRBJ1-5	CASSPKSYSNQPQHF	TGCGCCAGCAGTCCGAAGAGCTATAGCAATCAGCCCCAGCATTTT
-	-	TRBV21-1	TRBJ2-1	CASSKVGSQNYNEQFF	TGTGCCAGCAGCAAAGTTGGTAGCCAGAACTACAATGAGCAGTTCTTC
-	-	TRBV30	TRBJ1-1	CAWSVLTMNTEAFF	TGTGCCTGGAGTGTACTAACTATGAACACTGAAGCTTTCTTT
TRBD2	-	TRBV7-9	TRBJ2-1	CASSASTGLADNEQFF	TGTGCCAGCAGCGCATCCACGGGACTAGCGGACAATGAGCAGTTCTTC
-	-	TRBV11-2	TRBJ1-2	CASSPLDTYGYTF	TGTGCCAGCAGCCCACTCGACACCTATGGCTACACCTTC
-	-	TRBV4-1	TRBJ2-7	CASSQEADYEQYF	TGCGCCAGCAGCCAAGAGGCAGACTACGAGCAGTACTTC
TRBD2	-	TRBV7-9	TRBJ2-7	CASSQGLAGVREQYF	TGTGCCAGCAGCCAAGGACTAGCGGGAGTTCGAGAGCAGTACTTC
TRBD1	-	TRBV5-6	TRBJ1-5	CASSLGQGHQPQHF	TGTGCCAGCAGCTTGGGACAGGGGCATCAGCCCCAGCATTTT
TRBD2	few	TRBV6-5	TRBJ2-2	CASRGREDTGELFF	TGTGCCAGCAGGGGGAGGGAGGACACCGGGGAGCTGTTTTTT
TRBD1	once	TRBV10-2	TRBJ1-1	CASSERTGAAQEAFF	TGCGCCAGCAGTGAGAGGACAGGCGCCGCTCAGGAAGCTTTCTTT
-	few	TRBV2	TRBJ2-1	CASSEGRDSYNEQFF	TGTGCCAGCAGTGAAGGGCGGGATTCCTACAATGAGCAGTTCTTC
-	-	TRBV7-9	TRBJ2-7	CASSRPGGANYEQYF	TGTGCCAGCAGCCGGCCGGGGGGCGCAAACTACGAGCAGTACTTC
-	-	TRBV5-1	TRBJ1-3	CASSHDRPNSGNTIYF	TGCGCCAGCAGTCACGACAGGCCCAACTCTGGAAACACCATATATTTT
-	-	TRBV6-5	TRBJ2-7	CASSYGGLGSYEQYF	TGTGCCAGCAGTTACGGAGGGTTGGGGTCCTACGAGCAGTACTTC
TRBD1	-	TRBV5-1	TRBJ2-7	CASSSNPTGLGSYEQYF	TGCGCCAGCAGCTCAAACCCGACAGGGCTGGGTTCCTACGAGCAGTACTTC
-	-	TRBV5-1	TRBJ2-5	CASTWGDFQETQYF	TGCGCCAGCACCTGGGGAGACTTCCAAGAGACCCAGTACTTC
-	-	TRBV11-2	TRBJ1-1	CASSPPGGNTEAFF	TGTGCCAGCAGCCCCCCGGGGGGGAACACTGAAGCTTTCTTT
-	-	TRBV28	TRBJ1-1	CASSLWPLGRAMNTEAFF	TGTGCCAGCAGTTTATGGCCCCTGGGGAGGGCTATGAACACTGAAGCTTTCTTT
-	-	TRBV15	TRBJ1-4	CATSRDRGVGEKLFF	TGTGCCACCAGCAGAGACAGGGGAGTAGGTGAAAAACTGTTTTTT
-	once	TRBV13	TRBJ1-1	CASSPFRVEAFF	TGTGCCAGCAGCCCCTTTCGGGTGGAAGCTTTCTTT
-	-	TRBV7-9	TRBJ1-1	CSSSRPGGLNTEAFF	TGTTCCAGCAGCCGGCCGGGGGGCCTGAACACTGAAGCTTTCTTT
TRBD2	-	TRBV7-9	TRBJ2-3	CASSLGLAGDTQYF	TGTGCCAGCAGCTTAGGACTAGCGGGAGATACGCAGTATTTT
-	-	TRBV2	TRBJ2-7	CASSARVNYEQYF	TGTGCCAGCAGCGCGCGGGTCAACTACGAGCAGTACTTC
-	-	TRBV1	TRBJ2-7	CTSSHVSGSDSYEQYF	TGCACCAGCAGCCATGTTAGCGGGAGCGACTCCTACGAGCAGTACTTC
TRBD1	-	TRBV18	TRBJ2-3	CASSPSQGADTQYF	TGTGCCAGCTCACCATCCCAGGGGGCAGATACGCAGTATTTT
-	-	TRBV28	TRBJ2-7	CASSSPMGLLGEQYF	TGTGCCAGCAGTTCGCCGATGGGACTCCTAGGCGAGCAGTACTTC
-	few	TRBV9	TRBJ2-5	CASSVRQAGVYQETQYF	TGTGCCAGCAGCGTTCGCCAGGCCGGCGTGTACCAAGAGACCCAGTACTTC
-	-	TRBV4-1	TRBJ2-5	CASRRTGYQETQYF	TGCGCCAGCAGACGCACAGGGTACCAAGAGACCCAGTACTTC
-	-	TRBV28	TRBJ2-1	CASSRGSEPNEQFF	TGTGCCAGCAGCCGCGGGTCAGAGCCCAATGAGCAGTTCTTC
-	-	TRBV29-1	TRBJ1-2	CSVERGGGGYTF	TGCAGCGTTGAGAGGGGGGGCGGGGGCTACACCTTC
TRBD2	-	TRBV9	TRBJ2-7	CASSLGLAGHSYEQYF	TGTGCCAGCAGCCTCGGACTAGCGGGCCACTCCTACGAGCAGTACTTC
-	-	TRBV5-1	TRBJ2-7	CASSLYSPSYEQYF	TGCGCCAGCAGCTTGTATTCCCCTTCGTACGAGCAGTACTTC
-	-	TRBV19	TRBJ2-2	CASSIGAANTGELFF	TGTGCCAGTAGTATAGGAGCGGCGAACACCGGGGAGCTGTTTTTT
-	-	TRBV18	TRBJ1-5	CASSGQNQPQHF	TGTGCCAGCTCGGGACAAAATCAGCCCCAGCATTTT
TRBD2	-	TRBV7-3	TRBJ2-3	CASSSTSGRAGDTQYF	TGTGCCAGCAGCTCGACTAGCGGGAGGGCCGGCGATACGCAGTATTTT
-	few	TRBV19	TRBJ1-1	CASSPLGTEAFF	TGTGCCAGTAGTCCCCTAGGCACTGAAGCTTTCTTT